This entry is about one T cell receptor beta chain. The authors split each subset's genomic DNA evenly across several immunoSEQ plates. Replicate PCRs run on sorted subsets employed 200 ng DNA, around 27,000 T cell genomes. Measured with immunoSEQ multiplex PCR; TCRdb has only the in-frame clones, and not every one. The sample includes 300,000 or so clones, around 74% of them seen just once. The record originates from a study of shared clonotypes between healthy human individuals. Healthy adults negative for HIV, lacking recent acute infections or vaccinations, served as donors. V lost 1 base, J lost 3 bases, and 10 bases lay in between. Looked up from germline, CDR1 is SGHTA and CDR2 is FQGNSA. The CDR3 covers 14 residues.

The V and J genes are TRBV7-2 and TRBJ2-7, with unresolved D. The sample was memory CD4+ T cells sorted from blood. Subset meaning: CD45RA-negative fraction. The sequence came from a man aged 25-45 years in good health. CDR3: CASSLGASNYEQYF. The CDR3 coding sequence is TGTGCCAGCAGCTTAGGGGCCAGCAACTACGAGCAGTACTTC.